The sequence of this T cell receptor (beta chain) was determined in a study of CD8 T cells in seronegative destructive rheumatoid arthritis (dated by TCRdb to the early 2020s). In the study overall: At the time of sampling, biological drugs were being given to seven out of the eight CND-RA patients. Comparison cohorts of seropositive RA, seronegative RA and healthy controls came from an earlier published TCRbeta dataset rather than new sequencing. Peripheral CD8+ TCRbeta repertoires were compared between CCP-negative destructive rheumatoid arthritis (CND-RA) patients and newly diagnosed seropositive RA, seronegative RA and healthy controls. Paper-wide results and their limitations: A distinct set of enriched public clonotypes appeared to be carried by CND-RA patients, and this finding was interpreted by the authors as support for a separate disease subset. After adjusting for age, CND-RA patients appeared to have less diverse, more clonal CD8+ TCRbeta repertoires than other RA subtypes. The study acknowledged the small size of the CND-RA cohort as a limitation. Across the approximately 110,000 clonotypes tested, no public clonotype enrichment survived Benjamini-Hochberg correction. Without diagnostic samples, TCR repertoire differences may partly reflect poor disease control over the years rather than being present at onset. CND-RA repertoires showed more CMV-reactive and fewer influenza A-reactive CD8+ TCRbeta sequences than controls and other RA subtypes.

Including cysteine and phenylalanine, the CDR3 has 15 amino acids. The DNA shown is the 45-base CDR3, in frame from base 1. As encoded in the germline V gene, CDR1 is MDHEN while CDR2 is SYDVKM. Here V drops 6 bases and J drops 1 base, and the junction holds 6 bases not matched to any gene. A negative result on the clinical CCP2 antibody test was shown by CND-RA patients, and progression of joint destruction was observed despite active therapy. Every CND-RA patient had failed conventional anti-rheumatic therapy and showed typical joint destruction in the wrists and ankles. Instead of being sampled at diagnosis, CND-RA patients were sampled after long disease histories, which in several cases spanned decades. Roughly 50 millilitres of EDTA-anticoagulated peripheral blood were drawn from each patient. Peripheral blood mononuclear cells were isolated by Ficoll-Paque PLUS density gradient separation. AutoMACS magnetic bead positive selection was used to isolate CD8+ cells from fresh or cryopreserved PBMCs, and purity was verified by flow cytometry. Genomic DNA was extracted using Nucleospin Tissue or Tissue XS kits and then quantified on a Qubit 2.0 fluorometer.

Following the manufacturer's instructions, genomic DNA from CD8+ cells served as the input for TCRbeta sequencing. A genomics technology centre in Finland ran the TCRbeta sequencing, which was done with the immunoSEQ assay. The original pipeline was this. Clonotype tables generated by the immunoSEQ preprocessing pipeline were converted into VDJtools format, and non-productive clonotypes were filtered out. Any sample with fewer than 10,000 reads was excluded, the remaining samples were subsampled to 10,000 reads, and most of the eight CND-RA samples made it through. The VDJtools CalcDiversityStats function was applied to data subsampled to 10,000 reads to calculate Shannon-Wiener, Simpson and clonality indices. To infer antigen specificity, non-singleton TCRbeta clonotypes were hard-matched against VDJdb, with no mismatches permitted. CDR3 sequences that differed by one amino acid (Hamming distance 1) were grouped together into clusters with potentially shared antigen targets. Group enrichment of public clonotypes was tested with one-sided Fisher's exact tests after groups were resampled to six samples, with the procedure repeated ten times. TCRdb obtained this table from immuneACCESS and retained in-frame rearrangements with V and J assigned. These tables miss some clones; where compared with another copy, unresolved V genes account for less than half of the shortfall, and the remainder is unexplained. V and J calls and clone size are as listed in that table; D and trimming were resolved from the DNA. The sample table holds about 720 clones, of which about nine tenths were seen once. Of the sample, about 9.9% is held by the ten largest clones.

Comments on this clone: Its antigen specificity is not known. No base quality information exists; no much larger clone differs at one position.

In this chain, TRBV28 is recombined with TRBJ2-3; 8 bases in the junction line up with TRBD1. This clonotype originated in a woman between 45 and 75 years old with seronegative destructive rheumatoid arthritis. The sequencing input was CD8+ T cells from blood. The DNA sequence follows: TGTGCCAGCAGCCGGACAGGGTCTCGCACAGATACGCAGTATTTT. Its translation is CASSRTGSRTDTQYF.